The 10 T cell receptor beta chains presented below share a single source sample, sequenced in a study of blood T cell repertoires in COVID-19. Sequencing was performed with immunoSEQ multiplex PCR; in TCRdb, only in-frame clones are kept and a portion is missing. The profile covers 300,000 to 350,000 clones, with 90% to 95% appearing a single time and 3.5% to 5% taken by the ten largest. The material sequenced was PBMCs or T cells enriched from blood (not recorded which). The receptors derive from a woman in her 30s who had been exposed to COVID-19.

This sequence joins TRBV7-9 and TRBJ2-7; no firm D call. The CDR3 has 12 amino acids. Germline CDR1 reads SEHNR; CDR2 reads FQNEAQ (reference sequence). Deletions cut 3 bases from V and 6 bases from J, with 9 bases between. In DNA form, the CDR3 reads TGTGCCAGCAGCTTTGGTCCGGGCGAGCAGTACTTC. The encoded protein is CASSFGPGEQYF.

This clone appeared once. The chain joins TRBV19 to TRBJ1-3; weak D call: TRBD1 (5 bases). The CDR3 runs to 13 residues. V lost 7 bases and J 6 bases, leaving 13 bases between the germline ends. CDR1 and CDR2 from the germline V gene are LNHDA and SQIVND (reference sequence). The chain's CDR3 is CASIGQEKNTIYF. The CDR3 coding sequence is TGTGCCAGTATCGGACAAGAAAAAAACACCATATATTTT.

The chain recombines TRBV6-5 with TRBJ1-4; weak D call: TRBD1 (5 bases). The V end was cut by 7 bases, the J end by 8 bases, with 14 bases between. Germline-derived CDR1 and CDR2 are MNHEY and SVGAGI. This CDR3 is 13 amino acids long. CDR3: CASIGRVGEKLFF. The CDR3, as DNA: TGTGCCAGCATCGGCAGGGTAGGAGAAAAACTGTTTTTT.

This sequence joins TRBV9 and TRBJ2-7; perhaps TRBD1 as D (6 bases). V shed 4 bases and J shed 2 bases, with 13 bases lying between them. Germline loops: CDR1 SGDLS, CDR2 YYNGEE. The CDR3 covers 14 residues. CDR3 region: CASSFGQGPYEQYF. In nucleotides, the CDR3 is TGTGCCAGCAGCTTCGGGCAGGGGCCCTACGAGCAGTACTTC.

The CDR3 protein is CASNNRGARTNEKLFF. CDR3 in DNA: TGTGCCAGTAATAATCGGGGGGCGCGGACTAATGAAAAACTGTTTTTT. The V and J genes are TRBV19 and TRBJ1-4, with D maybe TRBD1 (6 bases). Germline CDR1 reads LNHDA; CDR2 reads SQIVND (reference sequence). This CDR3 is built from 16 residues. Trimming cost V 7 bases and J 2 bases, with 17 bases left between them.

The V call is TRBV4-1, the J call TRBJ1-3; TRBD1 agrees at 10 bases. Germline V gives CDR1 MGHRA, CDR2 YSYEKL. This CDR3 is 17 amino acids long. The V and J ends lost 4 bases and 4 bases, in that order; junction bases with no gene match: 10. The CDR3 bases are TGCGCCAGCAGCCCGTTTTGGACAGGGGGAACGGGAAACACCATATATTTT. Translated, it gives CASSPFWTGGTGNTIYF.

This sequence joins TRBV5-4 and TRBJ2-1; D might be TRBD2 (5 bases). This CDR3 contains 15 residues. Trimming took off 3 bases at V and 0 bases at J, with 10 bases between the two ends. Germline values: CDR1 SGHNT, CDR2 YYREEE (reference sequence). CDR3 sequence (DNA): TGTGCCAGCAGCTCGACTAAGAGCTCCTACAATGAGCAGTTCTTC. It specifies CASSSTKSSYNEQFF.

The chain has TRBV2 and TRBJ1-5, with TRBD1 matching 7 bases. Trimming cost V 2 bases and J 2 bases; bases outside gene matches: 3. CDR3 length: 15 amino acids. CDR1 and CDR2 (germline): SNHLY, FYNNEI. In DNA, the CDR3 is TGTGCCAGCAGTGAAAATACAGGGGGCAATCAGCCCCAGCATTTT. It translates to CASSENTGGNQPQHF.

The rearrangement uses TRBV4-3 and TRBJ1-5, with D unclear. The V end lost 0 bases, the J end lost 4 bases, and 4 bases lay between the germline ends. Per the germline V gene, CDR1 is LGHNA and CDR2 is YSLEER. The CDR3 consists of 13 residues. CDR3 nucleotide sequence: TGCGCCAGCAGCCAAGAACGGAATCAGCCCCAGCATTTT. It codes for CASSQERNQPQHF.

The count of this clone is one. The chain employs TRBV4-2 and TRBJ2-1; TRBD2 aligns across 8 bases. This CDR3 comprises 16 residues. V trimming: 4 bases; J trimming: 0 bases; junction bases outside the gene matches: 5. Germline CDR1 and CDR2: LGHNA and YNFKEQ. This CDR3 is CASSPLLAASYNEQFF. The CDR3, as DNA: TGTGCCAGCAGCCCACTACTAGCGGCCTCCTACAATGAGCAGTTCTTC.